The 22 T cell receptor beta chains reported below all come from one sample, sequenced in a study of blood T cell repertoires in COVID-19. Assay: immunoSEQ multiplex PCR; the TCRdb copy retains only in-frame clones and omits some. The sample gives 150,000 to 200,000 clones, around 85% of which show up once; roughly 8.2% is in the top ten. Material for sequencing was peripheral blood. The receptors were sampled from a woman aged 55-70 years with acute or convalescent COVID-19.

V is TRBV5-8 and J is TRBJ1-3, with 7 bases that match TRBD1. From germline, CDR1 is SGHTS and CDR2 YDEGEE. This CDR3 is 17 amino acids long. V was clipped by 0 bases and J by 4 bases; unmatched bases: 10. The CDR3: CASSLVVQGGFGNTIYF. CDR3 DNA sequence: TGTGCCAGCAGCTTGGTAGTACAAGGGGGCTTCGGAAACACCATATATTTT.

This chain joins TRBV5-1 and TRBJ1-2, with D perhaps matching TRBD1 (6 bases). Trimming removed 2 bases at V and 8 bases at J, with 19 bases between. Germline lookup yields CDR1 SGHRS and CDR2 YFSETQ. The CDR3 spans 15 residues. Written as DNA, the CDR3 is TGCGCCAGCAGCTTTGGGTCTCCAGGGGCACAGGGCTACACCTTC. This gives the protein CASSFGSPGAQGYTF.

This chain uses TRBV5-1 with TRBJ1-3, with D perhaps matching TRBD1 (5 bases). The germline gives CDR1 SGHRS, CDR2 YFSETQ. V gave up 1 base and J gave up 4 bases, with 12 bases separating them. The CDR3 runs 15 residues. DNA of the CDR3: TGCGCCAGCAGCTTGCACCAGGGAACGGGAAACACCATATATTTT. Translation: CASSLHQGTGNTIYF.

The chain employs TRBV6-5 and TRBJ1-5; D call uncertain. Germline lookup yields CDR1 MNHEY and CDR2 SVGAGI. The ends were cut back, 7 bases at V and 5 bases at J, with 12 bases in the middle. The CDR3 spans 13 residues. The CDR3: CASKLEVDQPQHF. Here the CDR3 DNA reads TGTGCCAGCAAACTGGAGGTGGATCAGCCCCAGCATTTT.

The rearrangement uses TRBV6-5 and TRBJ1-2; unclear D gene. This CDR3 has 12 amino acids. The germline V and J ends were trimmed by 6 bases and 4 bases, with 9 bases remaining between them. The germline V gene encodes CDR1 MNHEY and CDR2 SVGAGI. The chain's CDR3 is CASSGNSYGYTF. CDR3 coding DNA: TGTGCCAGCAGCGGGAATTCCTATGGCTACACCTTC.

The chain combines TRBV28 with TRBJ1-1; D remains unclear. The CDR3 is made up of 14 amino acids. Trimming cost V 2 bases and J 0 bases, with 7 bases left between them. The V gene's germline CDR1 is MDHEN and CDR2 SYDVKM. The CDR3 DNA sequence: TGTGCCAGCAGTTTAGTGCGCATGAACACTGAAGCTTTCTTT. Translated, it gives CASSLVRMNTEAFF.

This chain joins TRBV7-9 and TRBJ1-1, with D unclear. Trimming pared 1 base from V and 3 bases from J, leaving 6 bases between. Germline assignment: CDR1 SEHNR and CDR2 FQNEAQ (reference sequence). The CDR3 loop spans 13 amino acids. CDR3 DNA: TGTGCCAGCAGCTTAGACCGAGACACTGAAGCTTTCTTT. Translated, it gives CASSLDRDTEAFF.

The rearrangement links TRBV3-1 (or the pseudogene TRBV3-2) to TRBJ2-6; the D gene is possibly TRBD1 (5 bases). Trimming took off 4 bases at V and 9 bases at J, with 13 bases between the two ends. Germline V gene sequence: CDR1 LGHDT, CDR2 YNNKEL (reference sequence). This CDR3 spans 14 amino acids. CDR3: CASSPLQGGNVLTF. Written as DNA, the CDR3 is TGTGCCAGCAGCCCCCTGCAGGGTGGCAACGTCCTGACTTTC.

V is TRBV10-1 and J is TRBJ2-1; 8 nucleotides line up with TRBD2. The length of the CDR3 is 15 residues. Unmatched junction bases numbered 10, after V lost 6 bases and J lost 6 bases. Germline CDR1 reads WNHNN; CDR2 reads SYGVQD (reference sequence). The CDR3 protein is CASSSSAGAPNEQFF. The CDR3 DNA reads as TGCGCCAGCAGCTCCTCAGCGGGAGCACCCAATGAGCAGTTCTTC.

J is TRBJ2-7 and V is TRBV6-6; TRBD1 matches 7 bases. Germline lookup yields CDR1 MNHNY and CDR2 SVGAGI (reference sequence). The CDR3 is 15 amino acids. The V segment lost 0 bases and the J segment 2 bases; nucleotides outside the gene matches: 4. This chain's CDR3 is CASSYSTGEPYEQYF. In DNA, the CDR3 is TGTGCCAGCAGTTACTCTACAGGGGAGCCCTACGAGCAGTACTTC.

The genes are TRBV5-1 and TRBJ1-1, with 10 bases lining up with TRBD1. Germline CDR1 reads SGHRS; CDR2 reads YFSETQ. The CDR3 loop spans 16 amino acids. Trimming at V came to 0 bases and at J to 2 bases, leaving 4 bases not matched to a gene. CDR3 in amino acids: CASSLGQGAGNTEAFF. In nucleotides, the CDR3 is TGCGCCAGCAGCTTGGGACAGGGGGCGGGCAACACTGAAGCTTTCTTT.

This clone was seen once. The rearrangement joins TRBV7-8 to TRBJ2-1; TRBD2 agrees at 13 bases. The V and J ends lost 5 bases and 10 bases, in that order; junction bases with no gene match: 5. The CDR3 is 14 residues long. From germline, CDR1 is SGHVS and CDR2 FQNEAQ. CDR3 in DNA: TGTGCCAGCAGCACAGGACTAGCGGGAGCGGAGCAGTTCTTC. It specifies CASSTGLAGAEQFF. Full variable domain (missing parts from reference TRBV7-8 and TRBJ2-1): GAGVSQSPRYKVAKRGQDVALRCDPISGHVSLFWYQQALGQGPEFLTYFQNEAQLDKSGLPSDRFFAERPEGSVSTLKIQRTQQEDSAVYLCASSTGLAGAEQFFGPGTRLTVL.

The chain links TRBV7-9 to TRBJ2-1, with 12 bases aligning to TRBD2. CDR3 length: 17 amino acids. The germline gives CDR1 SEHNR, CDR2 FQNEAQ (reference sequence). J was trimmed by 8 bases and V by 5 bases; bases with no gene match: 13. The CDR3 DNA is TGTGCCAGCAGCAGTCGACTAGCGGGAGTATATGGTGATGAGCAGTTCTTC. It encodes CASSSRLAGVYGDEQFF. The full variable domain, rest sourced from reference TRBV7-9 and TRBJ2-1, is DTGVSQNPRHKITKRGQNVTFRCDPISEHNRLYWYRQTLGQGPEFLTYFQNEAQLEKSRLLSDRFSAERPKGSFSTLEIQRTEQGDSAMYLCASSSRLAGVYGDEQFFGPGTRLTVL.

This sequence joins TRBV5-5 and TRBJ1-1, with TRBD1 matching 7 bases. This CDR3 is 15 amino acids long. Germline CDR1 is SGHKS and CDR2 is YYEKEE (reference sequence). The V segment lost 4 bases and the J segment 2 bases; nucleotides outside the gene matches: 8. CDR3 DNA sequence: TGTGCCAGCAGCGACCCGGGACAGTATAACACTGAAGCTTTCTTT. It yields the protein CASSDPGQYNTEAFF.

The chain uses TRBV7-2 and TRBJ1-2; D call uncertain. This CDR3 is 14 amino acids long. Germline values: CDR1 SGHTA, CDR2 FQGNSA. V gave up 5 bases and J gave up 4 bases, with 14 bases separating them. The CDR3 DNA is TGTGCCAGCAGCCTCATGCAGGTTGGCTATGGCTACACCTTC. This encodes CASSLMQVGYGYTF.

The chain recombines TRBV27 with TRBJ2-5, with 11 bases lining up with TRBD2. The germline gives CDR1 MNHEY, CDR2 SMNVEV (reference sequence). J gave up 5 bases and V 5 bases, and 7 bases lay outside the gene matches. CDR3 length: 15 residues. The CDR3 sequence is CASSIAGGPSETQYF. The CDR3 coding sequence is TGTGCCAGCAGTATAGCGGGAGGGCCGTCCGAGACCCAGTACTTC.

The chain combines TRBV4-1 with TRBJ2-3; TRBD2 matches at 7 bases. V was clipped by 3 bases and J by 3 bases; unmatched bases: 12. Germline-derived CDR1 and CDR2 are MGHRA and YSYEKL. There are 17 residues in the CDR3. The CDR3 DNA follows: TGCGCCAGCAGCCAGACCCTCGGGGGGATAGGGACAGATACGCAGTATTTT. Translation gives CASSQTLGGIGTDTQYF.

V gene TRBV18 combines with J gene TRBJ2-5; TRBD1 agrees at 7 bases. Germline CDR1 and CDR2: KGHSH and LQKENI. This CDR3 has 15 residues. Trimming removed 1 base from V and 5 bases from J; junction bases left unmatched: 7. CDR3 sequence (DNA): TGTGCCAGCTCACCACGACAGGGATGGAGGGAGACCCAGTACTTC. Translated, it gives CASSPRQGWRETQYF.

The V call is TRBV6-1, the J call TRBJ2-4; TRBD2 agrees at 7 bases. CDR3 length: 14 residues. The germline V gene encodes CDR1 MNHNS and CDR2 SASEGT. The V gene end was trimmed by 2 bases and the J gene end by 7 bases; junction bases not matched to a gene: 5. The CDR3 DNA follows: TGTGCCAGCAGTGAACAGGGAGGGAAGAACATTCAGTACTTC. Translating gives CASSEQGGKNIQYF.

This chain links TRBV27 with TRBJ2-6; 7 nucleotides agree with TRBD2. CDR3 length: 19 residues. Germline-derived CDR1 and CDR2 are MNHEY and SMNVEV (reference sequence). V gave up 5 bases and J gave up 0 bases; unmatched junction bases: 13. CDR3 loop: CASSTRWGGIGSGANVLTF. The CDR3 DNA reads TGTGCCAGCAGTACCCGGTGGGGGGGAATAGGCTCTGGGGCCAACGTCCTGACTTTC.

A few counts support this clone. V is TRBV27 and J is TRBJ2-2, with TRBD2 matching over 8 bases. CDR1 MNHEY and CDR2 SMNVEV come from the germline V gene (reference sequence). The J segment lost 7 bases and the V segment lost 6 bases, leaving 7 bases of the junction unmatched. The length of the CDR3 is 14 residues. The CDR3: CASSYRTSRGELFF. Written as DNA, the CDR3 is TGTGCCAGCAGCTATAGGACTAGCCGCGGGGAGCTGTTTTTT.

The chain couples TRBV29-1 to TRBJ2-1, with TRBD2 identical over 8 bases. This CDR3 is built from 13 residues. Germline CDR1 reads SQVTM; CDR2 reads ANQGSEA. Germline trimming cut 7 bases from V and 8 bases from J; bases unmatched to any gene: 10. This chain's CDR3 is CSAQGAGGHEQFF. The CDR3 region has the DNA TGCAGCGCTCAAGGCGCGGGAGGACATGAGCAGTTCTTC.